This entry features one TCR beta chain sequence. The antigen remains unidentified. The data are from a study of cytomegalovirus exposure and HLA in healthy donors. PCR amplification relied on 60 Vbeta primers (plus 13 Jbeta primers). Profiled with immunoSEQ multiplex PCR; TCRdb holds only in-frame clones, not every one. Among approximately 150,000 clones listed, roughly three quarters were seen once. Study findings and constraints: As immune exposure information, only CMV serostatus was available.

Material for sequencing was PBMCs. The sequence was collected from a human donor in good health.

The CDR3 nucleotides are TGTGCCAGCAGCTTAGACAGGGTCGCCTACGAGCAGTACTTC. It is translated as CASSLDRVAYEQYF. V and J are TRBV7-2 and TRBJ2-7; TRBD1 is a possible D gene (6 bases). This CDR3 spans 14 amino acids. Germline lookup yields CDR1 SGHTA and CDR2 FQGNSA. The V gene lost 1 base and the J gene lost 2 bases, with 9 bases spanning the gap. Full variable domain (remainder filled in from reference TRBV7-2 and TRBJ2-7): GAGVSQSPSNKVTEKGKDVELRCDPISGHTALYWYRQSLGQGLEFLIYFQGNSAPDKSGLPSDRFSAERTGGSVSTLTIQRTQQEDSAVYLCASSLDRVAYEQYFGPGTRLTVT.